This T cell receptor beta chain was sequenced during a study of blood T cell repertoires in COVID-19. Clones were read by immunoSEQ multiplex PCR, and TCRdb kept only the in-frame ones, dropping some. Of roughly 360,000 clones detected, over 75% appear once; the ten largest clones hold approximately 1%. The specimen sequenced was PBMCs or T cells enriched from blood (not recorded which). The clonotype was recovered from a young woman with acute COVID-19.

The CDR3 loop is CASRFVSGVNTDTQYF. Written as DNA, the CDR3 is TGCGCCAGCAGATTCGTAAGCGGGGTAAACACAGATACGCAGTATTTT. The V and J genes are TRBV5-1 and TRBJ2-3; 7 bases match TRBD2. The CDR3 consists of 16 residues. The V gene end was trimmed by 5 bases and the J gene end by 2 bases; junction bases not matched to a gene: 11. Germline V lookup: CDR1 SGHRS, CDR2 YFSETQ.